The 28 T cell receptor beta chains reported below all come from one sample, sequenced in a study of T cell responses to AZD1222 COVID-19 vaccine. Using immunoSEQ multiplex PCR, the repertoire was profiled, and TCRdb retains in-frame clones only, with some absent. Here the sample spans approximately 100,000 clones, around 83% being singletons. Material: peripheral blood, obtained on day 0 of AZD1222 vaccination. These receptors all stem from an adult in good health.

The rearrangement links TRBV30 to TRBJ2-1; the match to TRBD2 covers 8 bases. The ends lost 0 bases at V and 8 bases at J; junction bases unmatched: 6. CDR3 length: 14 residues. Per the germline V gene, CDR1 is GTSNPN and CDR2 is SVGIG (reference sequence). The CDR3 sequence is CAWSVGGRYDEQFF. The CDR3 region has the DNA TGTGCCTGGAGTGTAGGCGGGAGGTATGATGAGCAGTTCTTC.

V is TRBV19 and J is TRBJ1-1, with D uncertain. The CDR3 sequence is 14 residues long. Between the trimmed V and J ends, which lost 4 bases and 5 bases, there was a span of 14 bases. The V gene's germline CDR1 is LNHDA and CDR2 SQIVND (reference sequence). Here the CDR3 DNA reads TGTGCCAGTAGTAGGACGAGCACACGGACTGAAGCTTTCTTT. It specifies CASSRTSTRTEAFF.

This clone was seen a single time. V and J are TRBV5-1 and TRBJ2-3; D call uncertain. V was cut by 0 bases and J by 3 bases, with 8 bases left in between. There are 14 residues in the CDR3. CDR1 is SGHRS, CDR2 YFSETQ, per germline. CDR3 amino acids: CASSLEQPTDTQYF. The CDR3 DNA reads TGCGCCAGCAGCTTGGAACAGCCTACAGATACGCAGTATTTT. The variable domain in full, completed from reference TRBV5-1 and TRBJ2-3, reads KAGVTQTPRYLIKTRGQQVTLSCSPISGHRSVSWYQQTPGQGLQFLFEYFSETQRNKGNFPGRFSGRQFSNSRSEMNVSTLELGDSALYLCASSLEQPTDTQYFGPGTRLTVL.

CDR3 coding DNA: TGCAGCGTTGAACAGGGGGCTCGAGGCTACACCTTC. Translation gives CSVEQGARGYTF. The chain recombines TRBV29-1 with TRBJ1-2; 8 nucleotides agree with TRBD1. Germline CDR1 reads SQVTM; CDR2 reads ANQGSEA. There are 12 residues in the CDR3. J gave up 8 bases and V 2 bases, and 4 bases lay outside the gene matches. The full variable domain, with the rest looked up from reference TRBV29-1 and TRBJ1-2, is SAVISQKPSRDICQRGTSLTIQCQVDSQVTMMFWYRQQPGQSLTLIATANQGSEATYESGFVIDKFPISRPNLTFSTLTVSNMSPEDSSIYLCSVEQGARGYTFGSGTRLTVV.

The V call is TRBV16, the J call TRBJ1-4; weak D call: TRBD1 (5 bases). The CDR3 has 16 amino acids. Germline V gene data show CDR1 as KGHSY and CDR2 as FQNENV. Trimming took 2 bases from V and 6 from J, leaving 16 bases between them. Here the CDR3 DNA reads TGTGCCAGCAGCCAACTTTCGGGGCGCGGGGATGAAAAACTGTTTTTT. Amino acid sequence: CASSQLSGRGDEKLFF. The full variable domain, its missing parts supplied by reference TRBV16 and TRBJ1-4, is GEEVAQTPKHLVRGEGQKAKLYCAPIKGHSYVFWYQQVLKNEFKFLISFQNENVFDETGMPKERFSAKCLPNSPCSLEIQATKLEDSAVYFCASSQLSGRGDEKLFFGSGTQLSVL.

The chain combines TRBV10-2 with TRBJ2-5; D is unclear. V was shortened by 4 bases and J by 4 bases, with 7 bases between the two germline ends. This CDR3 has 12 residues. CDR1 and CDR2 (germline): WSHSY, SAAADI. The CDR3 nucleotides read TGCGCCAGCAGTGGGAGATCAGAGACCCAGTACTTC. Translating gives CASSGRSETQYF.

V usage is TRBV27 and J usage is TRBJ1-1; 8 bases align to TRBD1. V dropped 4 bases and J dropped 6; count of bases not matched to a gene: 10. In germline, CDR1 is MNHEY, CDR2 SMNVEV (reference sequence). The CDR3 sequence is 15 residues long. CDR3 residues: CASSSGRGRRPEAFF. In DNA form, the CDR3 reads TGTGCCAGCAGTTCGGGCAGGGGGCGTCGTCCTGAAGCTTTCTTT.

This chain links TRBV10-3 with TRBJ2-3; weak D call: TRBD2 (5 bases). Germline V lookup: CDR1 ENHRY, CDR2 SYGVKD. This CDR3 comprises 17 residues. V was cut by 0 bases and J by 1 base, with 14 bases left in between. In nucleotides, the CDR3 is TGTGCCATCAGTGAGTCGATAATTCTAGCCGGCACAGATACGCAGTATTTT. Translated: CAISESIILAGTDTQYF.

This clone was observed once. The CDR3 loop is CASSWDRFGGYTF. The CDR3 DNA sequence: TGTGCCAGCAGTTGGGACAGGTTCGGTGGCTACACCTTC. The V and J genes are TRBV6-2 or TRBV6-3 and TRBJ1-2; the match to TRBD1 covers 8 bases. The CDR3 is 13 amino acids. CDR1 is MNHEY, CDR2 SVGEGT, per germline. Trimming at V came to 4 bases and at J to 7 bases, leaving 5 bases not matched to a gene.

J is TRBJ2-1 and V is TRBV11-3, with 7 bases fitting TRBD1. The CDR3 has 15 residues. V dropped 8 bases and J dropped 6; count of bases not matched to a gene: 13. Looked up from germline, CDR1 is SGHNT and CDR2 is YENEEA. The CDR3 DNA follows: TGTGCCAGCCAGCTATCGGGACAGAATTTCAATGAGCAGTTCTTC. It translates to CASQLSGQNFNEQFF.

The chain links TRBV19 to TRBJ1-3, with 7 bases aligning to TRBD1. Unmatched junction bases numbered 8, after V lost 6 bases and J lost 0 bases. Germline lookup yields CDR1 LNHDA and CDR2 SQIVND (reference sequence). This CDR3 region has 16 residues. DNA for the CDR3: TGTGCCAGTAGCTCAGGGGGAATCGACTCTGGAAACACCATATATTTT. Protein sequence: CASSSGGIDSGNTIYF.

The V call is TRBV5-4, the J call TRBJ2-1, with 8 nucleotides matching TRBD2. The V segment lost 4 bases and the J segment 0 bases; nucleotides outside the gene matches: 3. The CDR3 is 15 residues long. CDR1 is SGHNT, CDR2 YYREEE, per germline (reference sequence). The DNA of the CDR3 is TGTGCCAGCAGCGGGACTAGTGTCTCCTACAATGAGCAGTTCTTC. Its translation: CASSGTSVSYNEQFF. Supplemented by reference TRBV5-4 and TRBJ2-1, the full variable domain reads ETGVTQSPTHLIKTRGQQVTLRCSSQSGHNTVSWYQQALGQGPQFIFQYYREEENGRGNFPPRFSGLQFPNYSSELNVNALELDDSALYLCASSGTSVSYNEQFFGPGTRLTVL.

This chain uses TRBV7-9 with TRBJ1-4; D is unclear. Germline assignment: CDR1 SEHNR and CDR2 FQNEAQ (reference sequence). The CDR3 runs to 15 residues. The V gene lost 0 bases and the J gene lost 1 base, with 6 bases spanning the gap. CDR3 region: CASSLARETNEKLFF. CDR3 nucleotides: TGTGCCAGCAGCTTAGCAAGGGAAACTAATGAAAAACTGTTTTTT. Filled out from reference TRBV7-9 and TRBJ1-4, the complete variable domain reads DTGVSQNPRHKITKRGQNVTFRCDPISEHNRLYWYRQTLGQGPEFLTYFQNEAQLEKSRLLSDRFSAERPKGSFSTLEIQRTEQGDSAMYLCASSLARETNEKLFFGSGTQLSVL.

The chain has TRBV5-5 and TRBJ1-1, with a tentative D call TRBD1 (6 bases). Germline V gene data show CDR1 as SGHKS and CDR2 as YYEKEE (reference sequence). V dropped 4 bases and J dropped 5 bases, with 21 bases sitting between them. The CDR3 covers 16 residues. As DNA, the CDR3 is TGTGCCAGCAGCGGCGGGGTTAGAACAGGGCCTACTGAAGCTTTCTTT. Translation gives CASSGGVRTGPTEAFF. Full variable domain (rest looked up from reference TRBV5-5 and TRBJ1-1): DAGVTQSPTHLIKTRGQQVTLRCSPISGHKSVSWYQQVLGQGPQFIFQYYEKEERGRGNFPDRFSARQFPNYSSELNVNALLLGDSALYLCASSGGVRTGPTEAFFGQGTRLTVV.

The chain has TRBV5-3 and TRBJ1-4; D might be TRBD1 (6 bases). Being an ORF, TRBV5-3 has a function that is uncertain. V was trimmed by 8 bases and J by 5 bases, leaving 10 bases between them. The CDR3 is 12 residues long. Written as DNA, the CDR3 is TGTGCCAGCCGGACAGAAAATGAAAAACTGTTTTTT. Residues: CASRTENEKLFF.

This CDR3 is CASSTLFGGNEKLFF. The CDR3 DNA reads as TGTGCCAGCAGCACCCTTTTTGGAGGGAATGAAAAACTGTTTTTT. The chain links TRBV28 to TRBJ1-4; D gene unclear. The CDR3 extends over 15 amino acids. Germline loops: CDR1 MDHEN, CDR2 SYDVKM. The V end was cut by 6 bases, the J end by 5 bases, with 16 bases between.

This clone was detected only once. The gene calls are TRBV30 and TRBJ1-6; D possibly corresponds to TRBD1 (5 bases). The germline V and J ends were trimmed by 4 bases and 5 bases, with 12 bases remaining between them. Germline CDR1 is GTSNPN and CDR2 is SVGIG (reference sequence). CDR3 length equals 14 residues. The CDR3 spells CAWTSRAHNSPLHF. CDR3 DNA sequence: TGTGCCTGGACTAGCAGGGCCCATAATTCACCCCTCCACTTT.

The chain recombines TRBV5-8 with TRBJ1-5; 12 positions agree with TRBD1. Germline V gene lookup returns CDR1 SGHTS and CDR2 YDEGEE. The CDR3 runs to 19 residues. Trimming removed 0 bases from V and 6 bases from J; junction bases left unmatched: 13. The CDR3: CASSLGYGTGGMGGQPQHF. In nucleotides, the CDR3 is TGTGCCAGCAGCTTGGGGTATGGGACAGGGGGCATGGGAGGTCAGCCCCAGCATTTT.

The CDR3 here is CASSLGTSGAGGYEQYF. The CDR3 DNA is TGTGCCAGCAGCTTGGGGACTAGCGGAGCCGGCGGCTACGAGCAGTACTTC. The gene calls are TRBV5-4 and TRBJ2-7, with TRBD2 identical over 10 bases. The CDR3 runs 17 residues. After removal of 0 bases from V and 3 bases from J, the junction contained 9 bases not matched to a gene. In germline, CDR1 is SGHNT, CDR2 YYREEE (reference sequence).

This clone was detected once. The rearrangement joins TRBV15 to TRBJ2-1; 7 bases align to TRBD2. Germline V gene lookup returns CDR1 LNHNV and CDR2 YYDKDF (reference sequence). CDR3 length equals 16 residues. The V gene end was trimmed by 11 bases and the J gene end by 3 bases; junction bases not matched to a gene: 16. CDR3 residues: CASAPGGPSFYNEQFF. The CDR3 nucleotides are TGTGCCTCAGCCCCGGGAGGACCCTCTTTCTACAATGAGCAGTTCTTC.

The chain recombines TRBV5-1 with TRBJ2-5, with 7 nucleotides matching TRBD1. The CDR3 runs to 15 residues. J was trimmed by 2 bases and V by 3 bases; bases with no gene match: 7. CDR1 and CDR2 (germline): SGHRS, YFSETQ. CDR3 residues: CASSSTGDPQETQYF. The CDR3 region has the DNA TGCGCCAGCAGCTCCACAGGGGACCCTCAAGAGACCCAGTACTTC.

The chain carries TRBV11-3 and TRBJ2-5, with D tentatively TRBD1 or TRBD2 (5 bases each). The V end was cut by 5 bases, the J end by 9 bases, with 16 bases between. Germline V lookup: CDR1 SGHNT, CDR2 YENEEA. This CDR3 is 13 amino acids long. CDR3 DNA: TGTGCCAGCAGCCCCCAGGCCTCGGGGCCCCAGTACTTC. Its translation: CASSPQASGPQYF.

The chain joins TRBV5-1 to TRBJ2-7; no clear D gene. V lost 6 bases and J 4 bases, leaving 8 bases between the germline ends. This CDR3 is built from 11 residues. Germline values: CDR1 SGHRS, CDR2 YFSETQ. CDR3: CASKGEYEQYF. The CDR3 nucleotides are TGCGCCAGCAAGGGCGAATACGAGCAGTACTTC.

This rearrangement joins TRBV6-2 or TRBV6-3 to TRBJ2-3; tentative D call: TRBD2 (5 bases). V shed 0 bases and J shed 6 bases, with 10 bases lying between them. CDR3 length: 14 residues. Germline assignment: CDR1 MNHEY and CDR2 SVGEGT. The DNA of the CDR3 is TGTGCCAGCAGTTACTCGAGGGCCGCGGATACGCAGTATTTT. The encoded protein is CASSYSRAADTQYF.

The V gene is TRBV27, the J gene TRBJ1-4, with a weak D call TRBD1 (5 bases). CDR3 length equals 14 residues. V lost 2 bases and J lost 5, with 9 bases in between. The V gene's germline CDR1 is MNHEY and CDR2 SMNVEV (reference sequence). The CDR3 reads CASSLPGVNEKLFF. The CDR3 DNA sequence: TGTGCCAGCAGTTTACCGGGGGTCAATGAAAAACTGTTTTTT.

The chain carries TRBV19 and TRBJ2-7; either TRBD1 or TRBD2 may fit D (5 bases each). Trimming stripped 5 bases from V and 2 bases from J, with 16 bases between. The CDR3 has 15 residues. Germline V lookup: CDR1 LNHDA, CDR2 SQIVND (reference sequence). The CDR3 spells CASSDPGPSTYEQYF. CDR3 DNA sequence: TGTGCCAGTAGTGACCCGGGACCGTCAACCTACGAGCAGTACTTC.

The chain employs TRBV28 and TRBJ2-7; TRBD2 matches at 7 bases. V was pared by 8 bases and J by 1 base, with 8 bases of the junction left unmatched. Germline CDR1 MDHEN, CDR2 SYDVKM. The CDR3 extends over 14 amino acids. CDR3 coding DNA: TGTGCCAGCGGTACGACGGGGGGTTCCTACGAGCAGTACTTC. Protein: CASGTTGGSYEQYF.

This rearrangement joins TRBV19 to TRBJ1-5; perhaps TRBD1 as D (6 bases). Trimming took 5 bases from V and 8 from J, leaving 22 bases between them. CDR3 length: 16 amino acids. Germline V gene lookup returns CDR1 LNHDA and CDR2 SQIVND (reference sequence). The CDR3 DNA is TGTGCCAGTAGTCCAGCGACAGGTCCCGTATCTAAGCCCCAGCATTTT. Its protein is CASSPATGPVSKPQHF.